This T cell receptor (beta chain) is from a study of T cell repertoires in cytomegalovirus infection. V was pared by 0 bases and J by 8 bases, with 7 bases of the junction left unmatched. Germline CDR1 and CDR2: DFQATT and SNEGSKA (reference sequence). This CDR3 contains 15 residues. In TCRdb, the reads were re-called with MiXCR into one record per CDR3 protein. The table shows around 270,000 distinct CDR3 sequences, with roughly 10% occurring only once. The sample comprised PBMCs. This clonotype originated in a human donor in good health (CMV status not recorded). Some clones in this sample may be carry-over from other donors' samples. The chain uses TRBV20-1 and TRBJ2-1; TRBD1 matches at 10 bases. The CDR3 reads CSARDSGQGRDEQFF. In DNA form, the CDR3 reads TGCAGTGCTAGAGATTCGGGACAGGGGCGGGATGAGCAGTTCTTC.